This TCR beta chain was sequenced for a study of T-cell reconstitution after alpha-beta-depleted transplantation in children. CDR1 and CDR2 from the germline V gene are SGHTA and FQGNSA. With 2 bases removed from V and 3 bases from J, the gap between germline ends came to 11 bases. The CDR3 is made up of 15 amino acids. This sample's TCRbeta library carried unique molecular identifier barcodes. Using its own MiXCR run on the PCR reads, TCRdb lists one record per CDR3 protein. Of some 300,000 distinct CDR3 sequences listed, about 9.5% are singletons. This clonotype occurred many times. This TCR was recovered from a boy under two years old with acute myeloid leukemia, due to receive a stem cell transplant. The chain employs TRBV7-2 and TRBJ2-4; D tentatively reads TRBD1 or TRBD2 (7 bases each). Material: PBMCs, obtained before TCRalphabeta/CD19-depleted stem cell transplant. For the CDR3, the DNA is TGTGCCAGCAGCTTATCAGGGGGGGACAAAAACATTCAGTACTTC. It yields the protein CASSLSGGDKNIQYF.